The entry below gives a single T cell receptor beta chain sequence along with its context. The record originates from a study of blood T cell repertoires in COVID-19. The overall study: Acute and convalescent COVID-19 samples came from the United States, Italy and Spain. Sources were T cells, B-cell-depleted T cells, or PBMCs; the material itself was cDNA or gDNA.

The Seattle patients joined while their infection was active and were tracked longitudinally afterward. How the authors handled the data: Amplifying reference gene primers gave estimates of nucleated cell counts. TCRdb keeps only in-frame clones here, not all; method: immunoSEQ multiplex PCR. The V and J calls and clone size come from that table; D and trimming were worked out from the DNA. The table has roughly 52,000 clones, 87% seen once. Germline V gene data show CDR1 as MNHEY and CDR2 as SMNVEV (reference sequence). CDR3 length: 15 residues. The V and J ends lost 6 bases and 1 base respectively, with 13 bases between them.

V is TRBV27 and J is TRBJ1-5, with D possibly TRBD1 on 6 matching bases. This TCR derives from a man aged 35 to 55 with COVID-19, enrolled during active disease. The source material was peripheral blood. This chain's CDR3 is CASREQGGSNQPQHF. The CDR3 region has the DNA TGTGCCAGCAGGGAACAGGGAGGGAGCAATCAGCCCCAGCATTTT.